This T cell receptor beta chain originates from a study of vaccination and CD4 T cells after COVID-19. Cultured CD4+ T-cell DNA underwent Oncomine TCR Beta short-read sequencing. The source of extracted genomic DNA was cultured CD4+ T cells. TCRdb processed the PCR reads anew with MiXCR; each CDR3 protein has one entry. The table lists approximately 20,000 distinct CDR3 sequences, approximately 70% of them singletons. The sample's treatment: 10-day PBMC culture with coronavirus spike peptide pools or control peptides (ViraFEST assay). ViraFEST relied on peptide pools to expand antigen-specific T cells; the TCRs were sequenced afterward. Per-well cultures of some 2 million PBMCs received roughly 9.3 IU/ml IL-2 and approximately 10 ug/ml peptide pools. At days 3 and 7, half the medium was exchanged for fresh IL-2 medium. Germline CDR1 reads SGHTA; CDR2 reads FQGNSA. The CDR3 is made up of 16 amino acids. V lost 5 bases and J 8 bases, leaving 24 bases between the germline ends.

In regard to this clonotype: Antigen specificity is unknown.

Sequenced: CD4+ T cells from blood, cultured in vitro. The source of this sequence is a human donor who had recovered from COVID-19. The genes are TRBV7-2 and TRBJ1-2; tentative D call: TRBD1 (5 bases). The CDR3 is CASSIGGGNPVLGYTF. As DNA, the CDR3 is TGTGCCAGCAGCATTGGGGGGGGTAACCCCGTATTAGGCTACACCTTC.